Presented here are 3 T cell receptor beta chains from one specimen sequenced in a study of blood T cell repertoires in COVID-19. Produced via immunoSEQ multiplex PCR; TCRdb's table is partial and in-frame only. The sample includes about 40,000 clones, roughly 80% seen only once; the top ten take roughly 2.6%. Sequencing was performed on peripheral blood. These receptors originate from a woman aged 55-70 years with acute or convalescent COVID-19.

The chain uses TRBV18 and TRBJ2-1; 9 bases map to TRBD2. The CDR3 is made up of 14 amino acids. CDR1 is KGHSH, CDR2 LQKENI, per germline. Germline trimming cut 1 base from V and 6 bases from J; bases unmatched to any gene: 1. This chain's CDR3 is CASSPLAGVNEQFF. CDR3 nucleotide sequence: TGTGCCAGCTCACCACTAGCGGGAGTCAATGAGCAGTTCTTC.

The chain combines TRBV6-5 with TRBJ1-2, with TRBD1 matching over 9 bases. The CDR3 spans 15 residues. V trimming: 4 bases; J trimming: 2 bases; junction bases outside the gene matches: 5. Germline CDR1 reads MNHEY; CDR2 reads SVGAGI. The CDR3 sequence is CASSSTGTGNYGYTF. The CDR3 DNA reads TGTGCCAGCAGTTCTACCGGGACAGGGAACTATGGCTACACCTTC.

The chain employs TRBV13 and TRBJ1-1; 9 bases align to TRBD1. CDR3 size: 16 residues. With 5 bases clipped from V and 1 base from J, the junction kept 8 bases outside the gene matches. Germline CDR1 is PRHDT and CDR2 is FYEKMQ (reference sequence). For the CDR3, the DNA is TGTGCCAGCAGCGACCGACAGGGGGTAGGGAACACTGAAGCTTTCTTT. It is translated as CASSDRQGVGNTEAFF.